A single T cell receptor beta chain is shown here with its context. Antigen unknown. This entry belongs to a study of CD8 T cells in ankylosing spondylitis. Study-level points and caveats: Several of the motif variants were reported before in synovial fluid and blood from reactive arthritis. It appeared that ankylosing spondylitis blood was characterized by a TCR beta motif of fewer than ten highly homologous variants.

One entry per CDR3 protein, called by TCRdb with MiXCR from the 5' RACE reads. Of 500,000 to 550,000 distinct CDR3 sequences in the sample, roughly 13% are singletons; the top ten hold 6.8%. The V and J ends lost 6 bases and 2 bases respectively, with 12 bases between them. The CDR3 length is 14 residues. The source of this sequence is a male donor with ankylosing spondylitis. This rearrangement joins TRBV12-3 or TRBV12-4 to TRBJ2-3; D perhaps matches TRBD2 (6 bases). Material: blood, either unsorted or a sorted T cell fraction (not recorded which). CDR3 in amino acids: CASSNGLHTDTQYF. In DNA form, the CDR3 reads TGTGCCAGCAGCAACGGACTACACACAGATACGCAGTATTTT.